Listed below are T cell receptor beta chains from one sample, sequenced in a study of blood T cell repertoires in COVID-19. Method: immunoSEQ multiplex PCR; TCRdb's copy keeps in-frame clones and lacks some. The sample shows a few hundred thousand clones, about nine tenths of them seen only once. The sample was PBMCs or T cells enriched from blood (not recorded which). Every receptor here comes from a woman in her sixties who had recovered from COVID-19. Each CDR3 is given with its conserved first and last residue. Each record gives: V gene, J gene, clone size, D gene, CDR3 protein, CDR3 DNA. The D gene is left open where the match is weak. Clone sizes are given selectively: once, few, many, or a class where the clone is expanded.

>TRBV6-1|TRBJ1-1|-|-
CASSDPYTEAFF
TGTGCCAGCAGTGACCCATACACTGAAGCTTTCTTT
>TRBV7-9|TRBJ1-1|few|-
CASEEERTEAFF
TGTGCCAGCGAGGAGGAAAGGACTGAAGCTTTCTTT
>TRBV15|TRBJ1-2|-|TRBD1
CATSNRQGAGVYGYTF
TGTGCCACCAGCAATCGACAGGGGGCCGGAGTCTATGGCTACACCTTC
>TRBV2|TRBJ1-1|-|TRBD1
CASTYRGQNTEAFF
TGTGCCAGCACCTACAGGGGGCAGAACACTGAAGCTTTCTTT
>TRBV12-3/TRBV12-4|TRBJ2-1|few|-
CACQTLSIRFF
TGTGCCTGCCAAACTTTGAGCATACGGTTCTTC
>TRBV11-2|TRBJ2-1|-|-
CASSLVVGLTGKKTNLFF
TGTGCCAGCAGCTTAGTGGTTGGTCTTACAGGGAAAAAAACCAATCTGTTCTTC
>TRBV19|TRBJ2-5|-|TRBD1
CASSIDWGQKQETQYF
TGTGCCAGTAGTATTGATTGGGGACAGAAGCAAGAGACCCAGTACTTC
>TRBV28|TRBJ2-1|-|TRBD2
CASSFLAGYNEQFF
TGTGCCAGCAGTTTTCTAGCGGGGTACAATGAGCAGTTCTTC
>TRBV9|TRBJ1-5|-|TRBD1
CASSRQGEDSNQPQHF
TGTGCCAGCAGCCGACAGGGCGAAGATAGCAATCAGCCCCAGCATTTT
>TRBV6-5|TRBJ1-5|-|-
CASLKSSNQPQHF
TGTGCCAGCCTAAAAAGCAGCAATCAGCCCCAGCATTTT
>TRBV10-3|TRBJ2-3|-|-
CAIEGGADTQYF
TGTGCCATCGAAGGGGGTGCAGATACGCAGTATTTT
>TRBV9|TRBJ2-2|-|TRBD2
CASSVGQQGLADLGELFF
TGTGCCAGCAGCGTAGGTCAACAGGGACTAGCGGATCTTGGGGAGCTGTTTTTT
>TRBV6-1|TRBJ2-5|-|TRBD2
CASSETTSGRKTQYF
TGTGCCAGCAGTGAAACGACTAGCGGGAGAAAGACCCAGTACTTC
>TRBV7-8|TRBJ1-1|-|TRBD1
CASSSQGGANTEAFF
TGTGCCAGCAGCTCTCAGGGGGGAGCGAACACTGAAGCTTTCTTT
>TRBV10-1|TRBJ1-6|-|TRBD1
CASSESARGNSPLHF
TGCGCCAGCAGTGAATCGGCCAGGGGGAATTCACCCCTCCACTTT
>TRBV3-1/TRBV3-2|TRBJ1-2|-|-
CASSLNAEQGYTF
TGTGCCAGCAGCCTTAACGCGGAGCAGGGCTACACCTTC